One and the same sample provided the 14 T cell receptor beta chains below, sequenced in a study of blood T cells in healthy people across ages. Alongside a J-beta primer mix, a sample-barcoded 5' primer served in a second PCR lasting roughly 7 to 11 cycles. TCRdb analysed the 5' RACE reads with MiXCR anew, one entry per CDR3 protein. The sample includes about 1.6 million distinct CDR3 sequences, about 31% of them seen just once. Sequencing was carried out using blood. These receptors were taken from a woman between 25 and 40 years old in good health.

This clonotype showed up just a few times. Written as DNA, the CDR3 is TGTGCCACCAGCAGAGGGACAGGGGTCGTATATGAGCAGTACTTC. Translation gives CATSRGTGVVYEQYF. The V gene is TRBV15, the J gene TRBJ2-4; 9 bases are shared with TRBD1. Germline CDR1 reads LNHNV; CDR2 reads YYDKDF (reference sequence). The CDR3 runs 15 residues. V shed 1 base and J 13 bases; nucleotides not matched to a gene: 11.

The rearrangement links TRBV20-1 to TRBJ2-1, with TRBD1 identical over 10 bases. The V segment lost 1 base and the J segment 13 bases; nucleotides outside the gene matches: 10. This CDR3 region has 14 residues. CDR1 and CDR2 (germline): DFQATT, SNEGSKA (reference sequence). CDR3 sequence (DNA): TGCAGTGCTAGAGCCGGGACAGGGGAAGAGACCCAGTTCTTC. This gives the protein CSARAGTGEETQFF.

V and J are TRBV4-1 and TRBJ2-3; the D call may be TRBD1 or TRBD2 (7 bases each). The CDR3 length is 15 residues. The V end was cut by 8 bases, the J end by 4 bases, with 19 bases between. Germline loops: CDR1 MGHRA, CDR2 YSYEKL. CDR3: CASGRNRGGSDTQYF. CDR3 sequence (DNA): TGCGCCAGCGGCCGAAACAGGGGAGGGTCAGATACGCAGTATTTT.

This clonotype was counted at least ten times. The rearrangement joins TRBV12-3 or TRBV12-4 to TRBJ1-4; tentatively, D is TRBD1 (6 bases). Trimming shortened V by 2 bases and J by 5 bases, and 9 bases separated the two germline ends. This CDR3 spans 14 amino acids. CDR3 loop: CASSLRQGNEKLFF. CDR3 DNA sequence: TGTGCCAGCAGTTTAAGGCAGGGGAATGAAAAACTGTTTTTT.

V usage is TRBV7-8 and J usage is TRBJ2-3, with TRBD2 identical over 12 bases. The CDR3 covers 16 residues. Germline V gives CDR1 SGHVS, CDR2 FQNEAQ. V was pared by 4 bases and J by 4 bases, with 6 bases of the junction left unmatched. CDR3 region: CASSSGLAGLPDTQYF. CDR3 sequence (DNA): TGTGCCAGCAGCTCCGGACTAGCGGGATTGCCAGATACGCAGTATTTT.

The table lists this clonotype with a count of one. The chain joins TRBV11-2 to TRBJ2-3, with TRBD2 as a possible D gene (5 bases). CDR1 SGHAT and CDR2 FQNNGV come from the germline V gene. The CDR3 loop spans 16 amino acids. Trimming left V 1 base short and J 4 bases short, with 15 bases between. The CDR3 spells CASSLGTRGPSDTQYF. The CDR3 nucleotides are TGTGCCAGCAGCTTAGGGACTCGCGGTCCCTCAGATACGCAGTATTTT.

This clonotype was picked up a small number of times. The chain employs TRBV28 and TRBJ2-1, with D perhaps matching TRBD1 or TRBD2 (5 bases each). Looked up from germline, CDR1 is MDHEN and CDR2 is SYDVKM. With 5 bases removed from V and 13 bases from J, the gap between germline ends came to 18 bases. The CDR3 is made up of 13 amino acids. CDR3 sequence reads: CASSRRDRPPQFF. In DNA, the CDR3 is TGTGCCAGCAGTCGCCGGGACCGCCCGCCCCAGTTCTTC.

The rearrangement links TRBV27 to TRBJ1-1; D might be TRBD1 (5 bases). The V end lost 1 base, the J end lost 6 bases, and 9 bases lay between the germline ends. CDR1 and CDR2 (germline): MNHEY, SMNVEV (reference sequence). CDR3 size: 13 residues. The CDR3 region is CASSLWDGSEAFF. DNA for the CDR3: TGTGCCAGCAGTTTATGGGACGGCTCTGAAGCTTTCTTT.

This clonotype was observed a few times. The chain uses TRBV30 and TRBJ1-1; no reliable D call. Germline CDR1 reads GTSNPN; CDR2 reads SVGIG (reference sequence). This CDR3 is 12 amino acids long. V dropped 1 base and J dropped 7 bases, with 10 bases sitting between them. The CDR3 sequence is CAWSGDKSEAFF. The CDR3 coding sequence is TGTGCCTGGAGTGGAGATAAAAGTGAAGCTTTCTTT.

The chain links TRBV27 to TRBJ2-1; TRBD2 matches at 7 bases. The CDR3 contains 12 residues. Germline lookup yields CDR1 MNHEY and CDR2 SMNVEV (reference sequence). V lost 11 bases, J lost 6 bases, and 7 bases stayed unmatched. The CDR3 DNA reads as TGTGCCTGTCAGGGACTACTCAATGAGCAGTTCTTC. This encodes CACQGLLNEQFF.

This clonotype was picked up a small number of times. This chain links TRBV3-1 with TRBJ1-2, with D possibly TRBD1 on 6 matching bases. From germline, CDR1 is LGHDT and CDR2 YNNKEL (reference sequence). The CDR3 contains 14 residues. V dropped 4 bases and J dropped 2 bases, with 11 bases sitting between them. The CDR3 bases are TGTGCCAGCAGCCGGCCCGGACAGAACTATGGCTACACCTTC. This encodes CASSRPGQNYGYTF.

The CDR3 DNA follows: TGTGCCAGCAGTCCCCCAGGAGGACTGGCTAACTATGGCTACACCTTC. This sequence encodes CASSPPGGLANYGYTF. V is TRBV28 and J is TRBJ1-2; D unclear. The CDR3 is 16 amino acids. CDR1 is MDHEN, CDR2 SYDVKM, per germline. Trimming pared 5 bases from V and 0 bases from J, leaving 16 bases between.

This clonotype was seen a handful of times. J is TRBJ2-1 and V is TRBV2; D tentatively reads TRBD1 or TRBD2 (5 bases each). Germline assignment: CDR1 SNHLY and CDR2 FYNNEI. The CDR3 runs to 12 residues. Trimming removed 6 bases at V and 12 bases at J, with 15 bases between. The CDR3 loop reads CASSEGRTGQFF. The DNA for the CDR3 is TGTGCCAGCAGCGAGGGGCGAACGGGGCAGTTCTTC.

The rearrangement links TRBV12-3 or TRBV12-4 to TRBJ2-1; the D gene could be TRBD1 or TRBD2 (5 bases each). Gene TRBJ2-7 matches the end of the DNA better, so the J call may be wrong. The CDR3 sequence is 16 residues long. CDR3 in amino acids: CASRRDAGRSYNEQYF. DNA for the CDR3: TGTGCCAGCAGACGGGACGCTGGTCGCTCCTACAATGAGCAGTACTTC.